The 20 T cell receptor beta chains below all came from one sample that was sequenced in a study of cytomegalovirus exposure and HLA in healthy donors. PCR primers comprised 60 Vbeta and 13 Jbeta primers. Here immunoSEQ multiplex PCR was the method, and the copy in TCRdb shows in-frame clones only, minus some. The sample includes tens of thousands of clones, about four fifths of them seen just once. The sequenced sample was PBMCs. Every receptor here comes from a man in his forties or fifties in good health and CMV-seronegative.

This clone was picked up one time. This chain links TRBV7-2 with TRBJ2-1; a possible D gene is TRBD2 (5 bases). CDR3 length: 16 residues. Germline V gene sequence: CDR1 SGHTA, CDR2 FQGNSA. Trimming shortened V by 0 bases and J by 3 bases, and 12 bases separated the two germline ends. CDR3 bases: TGTGCCAGCAGCTTAGCTTGGGAGCCTCTCTACAATGAGCAGTTCTTC. This codes for CASSLAWEPLYNEQFF.

The V call is TRBV28, the J call TRBJ2-1; 15 bases agree with TRBD2. V lost 6 bases to trimming and J lost 7 bases; unmatched junction nucleotides: 16. CDR3 size: 19 residues. The germline V gene has CDR1 MDHEN and CDR2 SYDVKM. The CDR3: CASSPLGLAGGNYGNEQFF. For the CDR3, the DNA is TGTGCCAGCAGCCCCCTCGGACTAGCGGGAGGGAATTACGGGAATGAGCAGTTCTTC.

This clone was detected a few times. The chain employs TRBV4-1 and TRBJ1-1, with D tentatively TRBD1 (5 bases). The CDR3 is 16 residues long. V shed 2 bases and J shed 1 base, with 14 bases lying between them. CDR1 is MGHRA, CDR2 YSYEKL, per germline. CDR3 DNA: TGCGCCAGCAGCCAATCTTTCCTGACAGAGAACACTGAAGCTTTCTTT. Protein product: CASSQSFLTENTEAFF.

V is TRBV6-5 and J is TRBJ1-3; D is undetermined. Trimming shortened V by 0 bases and J by 4 bases, and 13 bases separated the two germline ends. Germline V gene data show CDR1 as MNHEY and CDR2 as SVGAGI. CDR3 size: 16 residues. The CDR3 reads CASSYSKSLAGNTIYF. The CDR3 coding sequence is TGTGCCAGCAGTTACTCGAAGTCTCTAGCGGGAAACACCATATATTTT.

The rearrangement links TRBV27 to TRBJ1-1, with 10 nucleotides matching TRBD1. The CDR3 is made up of 15 amino acids. Germline V gene lookup returns CDR1 MNHEY and CDR2 SMNVEV (reference sequence). Trimming cost V 0 bases and J 2 bases; bases outside gene matches: 0. The CDR3 coding sequence is TGTGCCAGCAGTTTATCGACAGGGGGCAACACTGAAGCTTTCTTT. It is translated as CASSLSTGGNTEAFF.

The sample holds a few counts of this clone. The chain employs TRBV11-1 and TRBJ2-6; D not certain. Germline CDR1 SGHAT, CDR2 FQDESV (reference sequence). The CDR3 contains 15 residues. V was cut by 4 bases and J by 0 bases, with 7 bases left in between. In DNA, the CDR3 is TGTGCCAGCAGCTCCACACGCTCTGGGGCCAACGTCCTGACTTTC. Translated, it gives CASSSTRSGANVLTF.

Concerning this clone itself: This same CDR3 is encoded by further DNA sequences in the sample. This sequence joins TRBV19 and TRBJ1-1; 9 bases line up with TRBD1. CDR3 length: 14 amino acids. CDR1 LNHDA and CDR2 SQIVND come from the germline V gene (reference sequence). The ends lost 3 bases at V and 3 bases at J; junction bases unmatched: 2. The CDR3 DNA sequence: TGTGCCAGTAGTATTGGACAGGGGTACACTGAAGCTTTCTTT. The encoded protein is CASSIGQGYTEAFF.

V usage is TRBV4-3 and J usage is TRBJ2-1; 9 bases fit TRBD2. Germline CDR1 reads LGHNA; CDR2 reads YSLEER. J lost 9 bases, V lost 0 bases, and 9 bases had no gene match. This CDR3 spans 16 amino acids. Written as DNA, the CDR3 is TGCGCCAGCAGCCAAGATCTTGAGGCGGGGGGGGGTGAGCAGTTCTTC. It translates to CASSQDLEAGGGEQFF.

The chain links TRBV7-2 to TRBJ2-5, with TRBD1 matching over 8 bases. Germline V gives CDR1 SGHTA, CDR2 FQGNSA. This CDR3 contains 15 residues. V lost 5 bases and J lost 7; bases outside the gene matches: 12. CDR3 in amino acids: CASSPRAGGKWTQYF. CDR3 sequence (DNA): TGTGCCAGCAGCCCCCGGGCAGGGGGCAAATGGACCCAGTACTTC.

The chain links TRBV5-4 to TRBJ2-5, with 12 nucleotides matching TRBD2. Germline CDR1 is SGHNT and CDR2 is YYREEE (reference sequence). J gave up 2 bases and V 0 bases, and 2 bases lay outside the gene matches. The CDR3 is 16 residues long. CDR3 nucleotide sequence: TGTGCCAGCAGCTTGGGAGGGACTAGCGGGCAAGAGACCCAGTACTTC. Translated, it gives CASSLGGTSGQETQYF.

The V and J genes are TRBV28 and TRBJ1-6; 9 bases map to TRBD1. The CDR3 length is 18 residues. Germline assignment: CDR1 MDHEN and CDR2 SYDVKM. The trim removed 2 bases at V and 10 bases at J, leaving 15 bases unmatched. The CDR3 nucleotides are TGTGCCAGCAGTTTAGGCCCGGGACAGGGCAGTATTTCGTCACCCCTCCACTTT. Protein: CASSLGPGQGSISSPLHF.

The chain is built from TRBV5-1 and TRBJ1-3; 9 nucleotides match TRBD1. V lost 4 bases and J lost 6; bases outside the gene matches: 5. Germline values: CDR1 SGHRS, CDR2 YFSETQ. CDR3 size: 14 residues. This CDR3 is CASSAGQGQNTIYF. CDR3 bases: TGCGCCAGCAGCGCTGGACAGGGGCAAAACACCATATATTTT.

The chain couples TRBV5-4 to TRBJ2-7, with TRBD2 matching over 10 bases. The CDR3 sequence is 14 residues long. V gave up 3 bases and J gave up 4 bases; unmatched junction bases: 4. Per the germline V gene, CDR1 is SGHNT and CDR2 is YYREEE (reference sequence). The CDR3 DNA reads as TGTGCCAGCAGCTCTAGCGGGAGCGGATACGAGCAGTACTTC. Its translation is CASSSSGSGYEQYF.

The V gene is TRBV5-1, the J gene TRBJ2-2; TRBD2 aligns across 11 bases. This CDR3 region has 15 residues. The V gene end was trimmed by 3 bases and the J gene end by 7 bases; junction bases not matched to a gene: 5. Germline loops: CDR1 SGHRS, CDR2 YFSETQ. The CDR3 nucleotides are TGCGCCAGCAGCTCAATAGCGGGAGGGGTCGGGGAGCTGTTTTTT. It specifies CASSSIAGGVGELFF.

The V and J genes are TRBV9 and TRBJ2-2, with a tentative D call TRBD1 (5 bases). The CDR3 has 14 amino acids. Germline V gives CDR1 SGDLS, CDR2 YYNGEE. Deletions cut 0 bases from V and 4 bases from J, with 7 bases between. The CDR3 nucleotides are TGTGCCAGCAGCGTAGGCCAGGGCACCGGGGAGCTGTTTTTT. Its translation: CASSVGQGTGELFF.

This chain links TRBV29-1 with TRBJ1-1, with TRBD1 as a possible D gene (5 bases). The length of the CDR3 is 11 residues. CDR1 is SQVTM, CDR2 ANQGSEA, per germline. Here the CDR3 reads CRGGSNTEAFF. The CDR3 region has the DNA TGCAGGGGGGGGTCGAACACTGAAGCTTTCTTT.

J is TRBJ2-2 and V is TRBV5-8; D remains unclear. The V gene's germline CDR1 is SGHTS and CDR2 YDEGEE. Trimming removed 6 bases from V and 0 bases from J, with 6 bases in between. The CDR3 has 13 amino acids. CDR3: CASTQSNTGELFF. In DNA, the CDR3 is TGTGCCAGCACGCAGTCGAACACCGGGGAGCTGTTTTTT.

The chain carries TRBV28 and TRBJ1-5; D perhaps matches TRBD1 (6 bases). The V gene lost 6 bases and the J gene lost 11 bases, with 14 bases spanning the gap. The germline V gene encodes CDR1 MDHEN and CDR2 SYDVKM. The CDR3 totals 12 residues. The chain's CDR3 is CASSSTGKAQHF. As DNA, the CDR3 is TGTGCCAGCAGCAGCACAGGGAAGGCCCAGCATTTT.

This clone was observed a few times. This chain links TRBV6-5 with TRBJ2-5, with 7 bases matching TRBD1. Germline assignment: CDR1 MNHEY and CDR2 SVGAGI. This CDR3 comprises 14 residues. J lost 3 bases, V lost 2 bases, and 3 bases had no gene match. The DNA of the CDR3 is TGTGCCAGCAGTTACGGGACAGCCGAAGAGACCCAGTACTTC. Its translation: CASSYGTAEETQYF.

The chain has TRBV2 and TRBJ1-5, with D possibly TRBD1 on 6 matching bases. Trimming left V 4 bases short and J 5 bases short, with 9 bases between. The CDR3 has 13 amino acids. The germline V gene has CDR1 SNHLY and CDR2 FYNNEI. The CDR3 loop is CASSGDTHQPQHF. CDR3 DNA sequence: TGTGCCAGCAGTGGGGACACTCATCAGCCCCAGCATTTT.